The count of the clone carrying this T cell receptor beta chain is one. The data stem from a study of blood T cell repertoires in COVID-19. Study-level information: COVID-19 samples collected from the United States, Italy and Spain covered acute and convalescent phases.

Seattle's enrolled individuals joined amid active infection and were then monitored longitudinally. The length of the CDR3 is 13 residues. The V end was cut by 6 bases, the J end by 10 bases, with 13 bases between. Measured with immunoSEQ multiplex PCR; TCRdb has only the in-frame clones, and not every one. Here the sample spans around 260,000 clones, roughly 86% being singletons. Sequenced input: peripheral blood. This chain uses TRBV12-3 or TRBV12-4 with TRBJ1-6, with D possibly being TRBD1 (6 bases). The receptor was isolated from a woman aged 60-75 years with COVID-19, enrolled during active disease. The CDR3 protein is CASSLGQLSPLHF. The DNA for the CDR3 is TGTGCCAGCAGCCTGGGACAACTCTCACCCCTCCACTTT.